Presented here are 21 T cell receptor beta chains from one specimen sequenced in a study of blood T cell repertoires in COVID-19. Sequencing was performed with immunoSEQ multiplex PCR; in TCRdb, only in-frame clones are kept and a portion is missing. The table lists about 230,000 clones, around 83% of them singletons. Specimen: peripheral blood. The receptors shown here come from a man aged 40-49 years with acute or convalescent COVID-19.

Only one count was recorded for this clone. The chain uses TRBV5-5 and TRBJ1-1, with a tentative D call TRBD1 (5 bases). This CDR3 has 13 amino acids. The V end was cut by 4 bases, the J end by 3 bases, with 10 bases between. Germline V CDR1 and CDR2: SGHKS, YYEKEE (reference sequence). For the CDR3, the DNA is TGTGCCAGCAGCATCGGGGGTCACACTGAAGCTTTCTTT. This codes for CASSIGGHTEAFF.

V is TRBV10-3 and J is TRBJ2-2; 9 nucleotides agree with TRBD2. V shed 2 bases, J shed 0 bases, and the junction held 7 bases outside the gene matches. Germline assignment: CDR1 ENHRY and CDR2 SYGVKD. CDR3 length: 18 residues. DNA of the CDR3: TGTGCCATCAGTGAGGGTATTAGCGGGGGAACGAACACCGGGGAGCTGTTTTTT. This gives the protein CAISEGISGGTNTGELFF.

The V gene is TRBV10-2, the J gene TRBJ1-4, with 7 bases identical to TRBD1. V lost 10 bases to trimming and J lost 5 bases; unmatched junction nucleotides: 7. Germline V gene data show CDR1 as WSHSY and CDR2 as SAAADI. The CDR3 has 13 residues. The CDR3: CAISDRENEKLFF. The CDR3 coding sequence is TGCGCCATTTCCGACAGGGAAAATGAAAAACTGTTTTTT.

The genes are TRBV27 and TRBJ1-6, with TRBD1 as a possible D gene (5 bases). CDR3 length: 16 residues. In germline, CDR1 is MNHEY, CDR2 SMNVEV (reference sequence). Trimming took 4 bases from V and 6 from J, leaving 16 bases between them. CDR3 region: CASSSDIIGANSPLHF. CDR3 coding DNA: TGTGCCAGCAGTTCGGACATAATAGGTGCTAATTCACCCCTCCACTTT.

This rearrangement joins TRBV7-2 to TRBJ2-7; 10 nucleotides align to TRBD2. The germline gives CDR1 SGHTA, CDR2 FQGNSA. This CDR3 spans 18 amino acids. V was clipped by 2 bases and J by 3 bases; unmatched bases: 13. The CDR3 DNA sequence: TGTGCCAGCAGCTTACCCTTAAAGCGGGGGGGTACCTTCTACGAGCAGTACTTC. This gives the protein CASSLPLKRGGTFYEQYF.

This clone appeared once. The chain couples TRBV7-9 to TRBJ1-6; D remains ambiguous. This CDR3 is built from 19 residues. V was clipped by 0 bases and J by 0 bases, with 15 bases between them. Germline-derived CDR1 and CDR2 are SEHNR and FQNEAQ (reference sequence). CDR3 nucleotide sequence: TGTGCCAGCAGCTTAGCTCGCCTCGGGGTGAGCTCCTATAATTCACCCCTCCACTTT. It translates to CASSLARLGVSSYNSPLHF.

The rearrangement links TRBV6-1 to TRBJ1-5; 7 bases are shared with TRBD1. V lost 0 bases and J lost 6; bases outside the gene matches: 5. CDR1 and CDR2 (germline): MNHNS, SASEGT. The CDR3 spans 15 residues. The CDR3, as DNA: TGTGCCAGCAGTGAAGCGGACAGGTCGACTCAGCCCCAGCATTTT. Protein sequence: CASSEADRSTQPQHF.

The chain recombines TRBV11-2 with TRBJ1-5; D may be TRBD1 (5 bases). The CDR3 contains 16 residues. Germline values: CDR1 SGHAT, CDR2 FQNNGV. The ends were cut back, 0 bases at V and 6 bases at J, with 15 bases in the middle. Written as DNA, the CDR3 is TGTGCCAGCAGCTTAGATGGTGGCAGGGTAGGTCAGCCCCAGCATTTT. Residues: CASSLDGGRVGQPQHF.

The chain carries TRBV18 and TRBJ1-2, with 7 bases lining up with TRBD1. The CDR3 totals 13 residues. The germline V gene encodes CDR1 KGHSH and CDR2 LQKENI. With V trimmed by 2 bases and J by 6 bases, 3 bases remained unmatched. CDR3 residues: CASSPDRDHGYTF. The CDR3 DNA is TGTGCCAGCTCACCAGACAGGGACCATGGCTACACCTTC.

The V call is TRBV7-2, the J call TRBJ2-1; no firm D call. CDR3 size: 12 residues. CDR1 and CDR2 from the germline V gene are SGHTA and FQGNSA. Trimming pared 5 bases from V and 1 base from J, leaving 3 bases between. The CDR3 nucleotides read TGTGCCAGCAGCCCGTCCTACAATGAGCAGTTCTTC. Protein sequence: CASSPSYNEQFF.

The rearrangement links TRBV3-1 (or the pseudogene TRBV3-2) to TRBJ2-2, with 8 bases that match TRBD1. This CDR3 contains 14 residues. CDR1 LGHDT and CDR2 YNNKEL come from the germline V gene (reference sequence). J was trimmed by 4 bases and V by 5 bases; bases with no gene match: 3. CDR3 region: CASSDRGSTGELFF. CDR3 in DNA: TGTGCCAGCAGCGACAGGGGAAGCACCGGGGAGCTGTTTTTT.

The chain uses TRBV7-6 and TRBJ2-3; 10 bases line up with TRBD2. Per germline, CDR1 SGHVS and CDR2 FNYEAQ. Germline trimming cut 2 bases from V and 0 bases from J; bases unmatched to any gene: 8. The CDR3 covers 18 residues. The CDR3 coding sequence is TGTGCCAGCAGCTTAAACGGAGCGGGGGGGAGAAGCACAGATACGCAGTATTTT. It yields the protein CASSLNGAGGRSTDTQYF.

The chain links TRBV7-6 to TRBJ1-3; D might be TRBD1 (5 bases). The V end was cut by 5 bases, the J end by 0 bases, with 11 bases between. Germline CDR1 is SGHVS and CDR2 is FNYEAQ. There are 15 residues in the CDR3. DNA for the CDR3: TGTGCCAGCAGCGGAAGGGGTCACTCTGGAAACACCATATATTTT. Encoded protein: CASSGRGHSGNTIYF.

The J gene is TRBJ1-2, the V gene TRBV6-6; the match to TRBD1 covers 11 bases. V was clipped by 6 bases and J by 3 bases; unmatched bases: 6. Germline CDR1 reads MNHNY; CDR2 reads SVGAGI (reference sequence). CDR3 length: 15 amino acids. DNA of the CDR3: TGTGCCAGCAGCCCCCGGGACAGGGGGGACTATGGCTACACCTTC. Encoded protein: CASSPRDRGDYGYTF.

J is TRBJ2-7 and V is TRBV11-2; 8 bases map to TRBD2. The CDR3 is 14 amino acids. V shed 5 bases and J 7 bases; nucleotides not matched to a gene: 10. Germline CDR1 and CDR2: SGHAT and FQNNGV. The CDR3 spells CASSPGGPWDEQYF. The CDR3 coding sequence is TGTGCCAGCAGCCCGGGGGGGCCTTGGGATGAGCAGTACTTC.

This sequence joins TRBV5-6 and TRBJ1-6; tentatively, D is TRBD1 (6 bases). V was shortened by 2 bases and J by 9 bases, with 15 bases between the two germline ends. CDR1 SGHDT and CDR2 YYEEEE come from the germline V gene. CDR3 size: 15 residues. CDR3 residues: CASSFGGATGSPLHF. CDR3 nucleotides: TGTGCCAGCAGCTTCGGGGGGGCGACGGGTTCACCCCTCCACTTT. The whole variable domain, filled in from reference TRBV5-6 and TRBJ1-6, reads DAGVTQSPTHLIKTRGQQVTLRCSPKSGHDTVSWYQQALGQGPQFIFQYYEEEERQRGNFPDRFSGHQFPNYSSELNVNALLLGDSALYLCASSFGGATGSPLHFGNGTRLTVT.

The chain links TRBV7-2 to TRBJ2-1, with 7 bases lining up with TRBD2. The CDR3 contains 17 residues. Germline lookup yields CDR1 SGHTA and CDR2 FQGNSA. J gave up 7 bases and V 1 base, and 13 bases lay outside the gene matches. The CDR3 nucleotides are TGTGCCAGCAGCTTAGTCGGCGGGGGATACGGGAGTAATGAGCAGTTCTTC. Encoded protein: CASSLVGGGYGSNEQFF.

CDR3 region: CASSAYLAGTGGGNTIYF. The CDR3 nucleotides read TGTGCCAGCAGTGCGTACCTCGCCGGGACAGGGGGCGGAAACACCATATATTTT. This chain uses TRBV9 with TRBJ1-3, with 12 positions matching TRBD1. The CDR3 runs to 18 residues. Germline values: CDR1 SGDLS, CDR2 YYNGEE. The J segment lost 4 bases and the V segment lost 5 bases, leaving 13 bases of the junction unmatched.

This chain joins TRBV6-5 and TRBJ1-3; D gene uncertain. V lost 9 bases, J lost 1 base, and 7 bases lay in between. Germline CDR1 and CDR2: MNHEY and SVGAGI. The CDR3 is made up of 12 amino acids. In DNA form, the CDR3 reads TGTGCCAGTCGGGAATCTGGAAACACCATATATTTT. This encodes CASRESGNTIYF.

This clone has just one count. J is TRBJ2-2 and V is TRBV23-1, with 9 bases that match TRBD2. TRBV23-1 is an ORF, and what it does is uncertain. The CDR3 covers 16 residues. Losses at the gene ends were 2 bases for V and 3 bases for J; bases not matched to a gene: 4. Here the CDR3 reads CASSQSGGKDTGELFF. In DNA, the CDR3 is TGCGCCAGCAGTCAAAGCGGGGGGAAAGACACCGGGGAGCTGTTTTTT.

Written as DNA, the CDR3 is TGTGCCAGCAGTAGAGGGCCCGGAAGGTATGAGCAGTTCTTC. Translating it yields CASSRGPGRYEQFF. This chain links TRBV6-5 with TRBJ2-1; TRBD2 might be the D (5 bases). CDR3 length equals 14 residues. Germline V CDR1 and CDR2: MNHEY, SVGAGI. Trimming took off 5 bases at V and 8 bases at J, with 16 bases between the two ends.